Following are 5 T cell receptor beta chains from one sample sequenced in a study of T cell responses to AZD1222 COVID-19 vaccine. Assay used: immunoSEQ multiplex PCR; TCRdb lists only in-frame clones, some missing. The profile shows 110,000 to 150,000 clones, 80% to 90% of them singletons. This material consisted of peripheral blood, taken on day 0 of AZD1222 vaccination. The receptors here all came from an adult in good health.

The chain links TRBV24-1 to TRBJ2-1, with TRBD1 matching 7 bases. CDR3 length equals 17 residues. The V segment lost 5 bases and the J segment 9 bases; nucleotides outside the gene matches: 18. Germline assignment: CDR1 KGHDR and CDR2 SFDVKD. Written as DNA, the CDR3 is TGTGCCACCAGTGGCGTGACAGGGCCCGGTTTCCCGAGTGAGCAGTTCTTC. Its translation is CATSGVTGPGFPSEQFF.

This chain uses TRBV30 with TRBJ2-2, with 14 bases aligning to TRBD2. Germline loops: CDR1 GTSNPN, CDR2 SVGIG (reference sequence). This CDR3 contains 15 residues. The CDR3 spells CVGRGTSGSTGELFF. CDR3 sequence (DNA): TGTGTCGGGCGCGGGACTAGCGGGAGTACCGGGGAGCTGTTTTTT.

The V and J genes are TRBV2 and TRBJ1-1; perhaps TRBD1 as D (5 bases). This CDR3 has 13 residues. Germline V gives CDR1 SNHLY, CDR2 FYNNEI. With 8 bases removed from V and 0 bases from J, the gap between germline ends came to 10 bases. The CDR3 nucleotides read TGTGCCAGCTATGGGACTATGAACACTGAAGCTTTCTTT. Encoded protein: CASYGTMNTEAFF. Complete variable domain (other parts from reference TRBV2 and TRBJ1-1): EPEVTQTPSHQVTQMGQEVILRCVPISNHLYFYWYRQILGQKVEFLVSFYNNEISEKSEIFDDQFSVERPDGSNFTLKIRSTKLEDSAMYFCASYGTMNTEAFFGQGTRLTVV.

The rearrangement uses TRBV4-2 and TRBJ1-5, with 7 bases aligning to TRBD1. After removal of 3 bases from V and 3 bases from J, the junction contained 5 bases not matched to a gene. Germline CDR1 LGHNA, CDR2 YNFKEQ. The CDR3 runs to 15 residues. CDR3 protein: CASSHEGQNNQPQHF. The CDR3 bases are TGTGCCAGCAGCCATGAGGGACAGAACAATCAGCCCCAGCATTTT.

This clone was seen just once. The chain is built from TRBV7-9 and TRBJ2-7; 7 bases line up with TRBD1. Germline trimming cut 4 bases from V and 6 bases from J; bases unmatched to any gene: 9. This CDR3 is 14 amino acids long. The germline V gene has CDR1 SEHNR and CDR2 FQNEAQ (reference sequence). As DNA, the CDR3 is TGTGCCAGCAGCTCGACAGGGCAGGCACGCGAGCAGTACTTC. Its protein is CASSSTGQAREQYF. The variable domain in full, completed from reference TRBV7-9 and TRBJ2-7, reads DTGVSQNPRHKITKRGQNVTFRCDPISEHNRLYWYRQTLGQGPEFLTYFQNEAQLEKSRLLSDRFSAERPKGSFSTLEIQRTEQGDSAMYLCASSSTGQAREQYFGPGTRLTVT.